A single sample is the source of the 26 T cell receptor beta chains below, sequenced in a study of cytomegalovirus exposure and HLA in healthy donors. 60 Vbeta and 13 Jbeta primers were used in PCR. Assay: immunoSEQ multiplex PCR; the TCRdb copy retains only in-frame clones and omits some. The sample has around 94,000 clones, approximately 77% seen once. The sequencing input was PBMCs. The receptors come from a middle-aged woman in good health and CMV-seronegative.

The chain is built from TRBV2 and TRBJ1-3, with D perhaps TRBD1 (6 bases). V was shortened by 5 bases and J by 4 bases, with 18 bases between the two germline ends. Germline V lookup: CDR1 SNHLY, CDR2 FYNNEI. The CDR3 length is 16 residues. CDR3 in amino acids: CASSPGGGGDGNTIYF. CDR3 DNA: TGTGCCAGCAGTCCCGGGGGAGGGGGAGACGGAAACACCATATATTTT.

The CDR3 DNA reads as TGTGCCTGGAGTTTAGAGGCAGTAAGCTCTGGAAACACCATATATTTT. It is translated as CAWSLEAVSSGNTIYF. V gene TRBV30 combines with J gene TRBJ1-3; D not resolved. Germline CDR1 reads GTSNPN; CDR2 reads SVGIG (reference sequence). V was trimmed by 2 bases and J by 0 bases, leaving 14 bases between them. The CDR3 is made up of 16 amino acids.

The chain employs TRBV11-3 and TRBJ1-1, with D tentatively TRBD1 (5 bases). The germline gives CDR1 SGHNT, CDR2 YENEEA. This CDR3 contains 13 residues. Trimming removed 1 base at V and 11 bases at J, with 14 bases between. The CDR3 region is CASSLVWGETAFF. The CDR3 coding sequence is TGTGCCAGCAGCTTAGTTTGGGGGGAAACTGCTTTCTTT.

The rearrangement joins TRBV2 to TRBJ2-1, with 9 nucleotides matching TRBD1. V was pared by 6 bases and J by 15 bases, with 9 bases of the junction left unmatched. This CDR3 region has 12 residues. The V gene's germline CDR1 is SNHLY and CDR2 FYNNEI. In nucleotides, the CDR3 is TGTGCCAGCAGCCCCCGGGACAGGGCAGGGTTCTTC. Translating it yields CASSPRDRAGFF.

This clone has more than one count but fewer than ten. The same CDR3 arises from other DNA sequences in this sample as well. The chain carries TRBV6-5 and TRBJ2-7; TRBD1 matches at 8 bases. Germline V gene lookup returns CDR1 MNHEY and CDR2 SVGAGI. Trimming cost V 8 bases and J 0 bases; bases outside gene matches: 3. The CDR3 is made up of 13 amino acids. CDR3 DNA: TGTGCCAGCTCCCAGGGGGCCTCCTACGAGCAGTACTTC. As protein: CASSQGASYEQYF.

About this clone: Other DNA sequences in this specimen translate into the identical CDR3. The chain has TRBV9 and TRBJ1-6, with TRBD1 identical over 7 bases. This CDR3 spans 16 amino acids. Germline V gives CDR1 SGDLS, CDR2 YYNGEE. Trimming removed 3 bases from V and 9 bases from J; junction bases left unmatched: 12. CDR3 nucleotides: TGTGCCAGCAGCGCCAGGTACAGGGGTCAATTTTCACCCCTCCACTTT. Its protein product is CASSARYRGQFSPLHF.

In this sample, this clone turned up a few times. V usage is TRBV4-1 and J usage is TRBJ1-1; 7 positions agree with TRBD1. Germline CDR1 reads MGHRA; CDR2 reads YSYEKL. This CDR3 is built from 14 residues. Trimming took 3 bases from V and 6 from J; bases not matched to a gene: 7. CDR3 in amino acids: CASSQETGASEAFF. DNA of the CDR3: TGCGCCAGCAGCCAGGAAACAGGGGCATCTGAAGCTTTCTTT.

The chain employs TRBV19 and TRBJ1-6, with a tentative D call TRBD1 (6 bases). Germline V gene lookup returns CDR1 LNHDA and CDR2 SQIVND (reference sequence). This CDR3 is 13 amino acids long. V was pared by 3 bases and J by 8 bases, with 8 bases between. The CDR3 DNA follows: TGTGCCAGTAGTATCAGGGGAGATTCACCCCTCCACTTT. It yields the protein CASSIRGDSPLHF.

The chain uses TRBV19 and TRBJ2-1; a weak D match, TRBD2 (6 bases). The CDR3 sequence is 15 residues long. CDR1 is LNHDA and CDR2 is SQIVND in the germline V gene (reference sequence). The germline V and J ends were trimmed by 6 bases and 0 bases, with 12 bases remaining between them. CDR3 nucleotide sequence: TGTGCCAGTAGGTTGGCGGGGAACTCCTACAATGAGCAGTTCTTC. Translating gives CASRLAGNSYNEQFF. Supplemented by reference TRBV19 and TRBJ2-1, the full variable domain reads DGGITQSPKYLFRKEGQNVTLSCEQNLNHDAMYWYRQDPGQGLRLIYYSQIVNDFQKGDIAEGYSVSREKKESFPLTVTSAQKNPTAFYLCASRLAGNSYNEQFFGPGTRLTVL.

The chain is built from TRBV5-6 and TRBJ1-2; a possible D gene is TRBD1 (5 bases). The length of the CDR3 is 15 residues. The V and J ends lost 2 bases and 8 bases respectively, with 19 bases between them. CDR1 and CDR2 (germline): SGHDT, YYEEEE. CDR3 region: CASSFLYGGAYGYTF. The CDR3, as DNA: TGTGCCAGCAGCTTTCTGTACGGCGGGGCCTACGGCTACACCTTC.

The chain uses TRBV7-2 and TRBJ2-1, with TRBD1 identical over 9 bases. This CDR3 has 14 residues. The V and J ends lost 5 bases and 4 bases, in that order; junction bases with no gene match: 3. Germline CDR1 is SGHTA and CDR2 is FQGNSA. The CDR3 loop reads CASSLDRGYNEQFF. Written as DNA, the CDR3 is TGTGCCAGCAGCCTGGACAGGGGATACAATGAGCAGTTCTTC. Drawing the rest from reference TRBV7-2 and TRBJ2-1, the complete variable domain is GAGVSQSPSNKVTEKGKDVELRCDPISGHTALYWYRQSLGQGLEFLIYFQGNSAPDKSGLPSDRFSAERTGGSVSTLTIQRTQQEDSAVYLCASSLDRGYNEQFFGPGTRLTVL.

The chain is built from TRBV29-1 and TRBJ1-1; 7 positions agree with TRBD1. Germline values: CDR1 SQVTM, CDR2 ANQGSEA. V shed 7 bases and J 3 bases; nucleotides not matched to a gene: 11. This CDR3 comprises 14 residues. The CDR3 DNA reads TGCAGCGGAGCGTGGGGCAGGGGGGACACTGAAGCTTTCTTT. Protein: CSGAWGRGDTEAFF. Combining the CDR3 with reference TRBV29-1 and TRBJ1-1 gives the whole variable domain SAVISQKPSRDICQRGTSLTIQCQVDSQVTMMFWYRQQPGQSLTLIATANQGSEATYESGFVIDKFPISRPNLTFSTLTVSNMSPEDSSIYLCSGAWGRGDTEAFFGQGTRLTVV.

This clone was counted between two and nine times. This rearrangement joins TRBV25-1 to TRBJ2-7, with D possibly matching TRBD2 (6 bases). The CDR3 covers 13 residues. Germline V gene lookup returns CDR1 MGHDK and CDR2 SYGVNS. V lost 10 bases and J lost 4, with 17 bases in between. CDR3 coding DNA: TGTGCCATCGAGGCCGAAAGCGGGTACGAGCAGTACTTC. Translated, it gives CAIEAESGYEQYF.

This sequence joins TRBV30 and TRBJ1-2; no definite D call. V dropped 2 bases and J dropped 8 bases, with 9 bases sitting between them. Germline loops: CDR1 GTSNPN, CDR2 SVGIG (reference sequence). The CDR3 has 11 amino acids. The chain's CDR3 is CAWSRTGGYTF. The CDR3 nucleotides are TGTGCCTGGAGTAGGACGGGGGGCTACACCTTC.

This clone has a single count. The gene calls are TRBV10-1 and TRBJ2-2; D ambiguous. Looked up from germline, CDR1 is WNHNN and CDR2 is SYGVQD (reference sequence). The length of the CDR3 is 16 residues. The V and J ends lost 0 bases and 9 bases respectively, with 17 bases between them. CDR3 bases: TGCGCCAGCAGTGAGTCTATTATAGGCGGCCGTCGGGAGCTGTTTTTT. As protein: CASSESIIGGRRELFF.

V and J are TRBV5-6 and TRBJ2-2, with 7 bases lining up with TRBD1. The CDR3 totals 15 residues. CDR1 and CDR2 (germline): SGHDT, YYEEEE. J lost 6 bases, V lost 4 bases, and 9 bases had no gene match. CDR3 DNA: TGTGCCAGCAGCCCTCTAGACAGGGTCCCCGGGGAGCTGTTTTTT. Amino acids: CASSPLDRVPGELFF.

The chain couples TRBV15 to TRBJ2-7; TRBD1 agrees at 10 bases. Germline lookup yields CDR1 LNHNV and CDR2 YYDKDF (reference sequence). The CDR3 totals 16 residues. V shed 0 bases and J 4 bases; nucleotides not matched to a gene: 6. CDR3 coding DNA: TGTGCCACCAGCAGAGATTCGGGACAGGGGCTTTACGAGCAGTACTTC. Translated: CATSRDSGQGLYEQYF.

V and J are TRBV5-1 and TRBJ2-1; D is possibly TRBD1 (5 bases). V was cut by 2 bases and J by 4 bases, with 13 bases left in between. CDR1 and CDR2 (germline): SGHRS, YFSETQ. The CDR3 is made up of 15 amino acids. The CDR3: CASSFSRALYNEQFF. CDR3 nucleotide sequence: TGCGCCAGCAGCTTTTCCAGGGCGTTATACAATGAGCAGTTCTTC.

The chain combines TRBV30 with TRBJ2-5; tentatively, D is TRBD1 (6 bases). In germline, CDR1 is GTSNPN, CDR2 SVGIG (reference sequence). CDR3 length equals 15 residues. The V end was cut by 3 bases, the J end by 5 bases, with 19 bases between. CDR3 protein: CAWRRGQLFGETQYF. The CDR3 nucleotides are TGTGCCTGGAGAAGGGGACAACTCTTTGGGGAGACCCAGTACTTC.

CDR3 nucleotide sequence: TGTGCCAGCAGCTTAAAGGGGTTCCTGGGGGAGACCCAGTACTTC. Protein product: CASSLKGFLGETQYF. The genes are TRBV7-6 and TRBJ2-5, with D possibly being TRBD1 (5 bases). This CDR3 has 15 residues. With 2 bases removed from V and 5 bases from J, the gap between germline ends came to 15 bases. Germline V gene lookup returns CDR1 SGHVS and CDR2 FNYEAQ.

This chain joins TRBV7-9 and TRBJ2-2; a possible D gene is TRBD2 (7 bases). Germline assignment: CDR1 SEHNR and CDR2 FQNEAQ (reference sequence). Between the trimmed V and J ends, which lost 5 bases and 7 bases, there was a span of 14 bases. This CDR3 region has 14 residues. The CDR3 region has the DNA TGTGCCAGCAGCGCCCAGAGGGGGGGCGGGGAGCTGTTTTTT. The encoded protein is CASSAQRGGGELFF.

This clone has more than one count but fewer than ten. The chain is built from TRBV5-6 and TRBJ2-3, with a possible D match to TRBD2 (5 bases). This CDR3 is 14 amino acids long. V lost 4 bases and J lost 5, with 14 bases in between. The germline V gene has CDR1 SGHDT and CDR2 YYEEEE. CDR3 nucleotide sequence: TGTGCCAGCAGCATAGGACTGGGATTAGATACGCAGTATTTT. Protein product: CASSIGLGLDTQYF. The entire variable domain, with the rest obtained from reference TRBV5-6 and TRBJ2-3, is as follows: DAGVTQSPTHLIKTRGQQVTLRCSPKSGHDTVSWYQQALGQGPQFIFQYYEEEERQRGNFPDRFSGHQFPNYSSELNVNALLLGDSALYLCASSIGLGLDTQYFGPGTRLTVL.

The gene calls are TRBV9 and TRBJ1-6; D is perhaps TRBD1 (5 bases). The V and J ends lost 2 bases and 9 bases respectively, with 12 bases between them. This CDR3 has 14 amino acids. The germline V gene encodes CDR1 SGDLS and CDR2 YYNGEE. For the CDR3, the DNA is TGTGCCAGCAGCGTCCAGGGTCTCGGTTCACCCCTCCACTTT. This sequence encodes CASSVQGLGSPLHF.

J is TRBJ1-5 and V is TRBV7-2; D remains unclear. The germline V gene encodes CDR1 SGHTA and CDR2 FQGNSA. This CDR3 is 15 amino acids long. V was clipped by 1 base and J by 0 bases, with 7 bases between them. The CDR3 nucleotides read TGTGCCAGCAGCTTAGTAGTTCATAGCAATCAGCCCCAGCATTTT. As protein: CASSLVVHSNQPQHF.

This chain uses TRBV13 with TRBJ1-2; TRBD1 agrees at 8 bases. Germline V CDR1 and CDR2: PRHDT, FYEKMQ (reference sequence). Germline trimming cut 5 bases from V and 7 bases from J; bases unmatched to any gene: 9. The CDR3 sequence is 14 residues long. In nucleotides, the CDR3 is TGTGCCAGCAGCAATTTGTCAGGGGGCGGTGGCTACACCTTC. Translating gives CASSNLSGGGGYTF.

The rearrangement joins TRBV4-3 to TRBJ2-7; perhaps TRBD2 as D (6 bases). Per germline, CDR1 LGHNA and CDR2 YSLEER. The V gene lost 4 bases and the J gene lost 3 bases, with 19 bases spanning the gap. This CDR3 is 16 amino acids long. As DNA, the CDR3 is TGCGCCAGCAGCCCCAGCCCGGCGGGCGGGATCTACGAGCAGTACTTC. Protein sequence: CASSPSPAGGIYEQYF.